Listed below are T cell receptor beta chains from one sample, sequenced in a study of cytomegalovirus exposure and HLA in healthy donors. Repertoires were generated with immunoSEQ multiplex PCR, while TCRdb's copy carries only in-frame clones and drops some. The sample lists roughly 260,000 clones, roughly 81% occurring once. The sequencing input was PBMCs. The receptor source for this set is a woman aged 40 to 50 in good health and CMV-seropositive. The CDR3 runs from the conserved cysteine through the conserved F or W. The order of the fields is clone size, V gene, J gene, D gene, CDR3 DNA, CDR3 protein. A D gene is named only where the DNA matches it firmly. The size of a clone is reported for some rows only, either as once, few or many, or as a class for expanded clones.

.	TRBV28	TRBJ2-3	TRBD2	TGTGCCAGCAGCCGCGGACTAGCGGATAGCACAGATACGCAGTATTTT	CASSRGLADSTDTQYF
.	TRBV2	TRBJ2-5	TRBD2	TGTGCCAGCAGGTCCGGACTAGCGGGATTGAGGGAGACCCAGTACTTC	CASRSGLAGLRETQYF
.	TRBV11-3	TRBJ2-5	.	TGTGCCAGCAGCTTGAGTTTTTCTGAGACCCAGTACTTC	CASSLSFSETQYF
.	TRBV30	TRBJ1-1	.	TGTGCCTGGAGAGCAGGGGTGCGCACTGAAGCTTTCTTT	CAWRAGVRTEAFF
.	TRBV28	TRBJ2-1	.	TGTGCCAGCAGTTTACGGTCCTCGCGGGTCCGAGGCAACAATGAGCAGTTCTTC	CASSLRSSRVRGNNEQFF
.	TRBV5-8	TRBJ1-5	.	TGTGCCAGCAGCCTTGAAGGGGGACGGCAGCCCCAGCATTTT	CASSLEGGRQPQHF
.	TRBV15	TRBJ1-5	.	TGTGCCACCAGCAGAGATTTCGGGCAGGGGAGTTTTAGGCCCCAGCATTTT	CATSRDFGQGSFRPQHF
.	TRBV19	TRBJ1-5	TRBD1	TGTGCCAGTAGTAGGACAGGTGATCGCAATCAGCCCCAGCATTTT	CASSRTGDRNQPQHF
.	TRBV6-1	TRBJ2-5	.	TGTGCCAGCAGTGAATACCCAGGGGTGGCAGAGACCCAGTACTTC	CASSEYPGVAETQYF
.	TRBV7-9	TRBJ1-6	.	TGTTCCAGCAGCCTAAGGTCTAGTAATTCACCCCTCCACTTT	CSSSLRSSNSPLHF
.	TRBV30	TRBJ2-1	TRBD1	TGTGCCTGGAGTGCCTCCATTCATACAGGGGTGCAGTTCTTC	CAWSASIHTGVQFF
.	TRBV20-1	TRBJ2-2	.	TGCAGTGCCTATACCGGGGAGCTGTTTTTT	CSAYTGELFF
.	TRBV5-1	TRBJ2-3	.	TGCGCCAGCAGCTTAGGAGACTACACAGATACGCAGTATTTT	CASSLGDYTDTQYF
once	TRBV7-3	TRBJ2-5	.	TGTGCCAGCAGCTTAAATACTGGGACCCAGTACTTC	CASSLNTGTQYF
.	TRBV11-1	TRBJ2-5	.	TGTGCCAGCAGCTTAAGGACAGCCGCCTACGTGCAGTACTTC	CASSLRTAAYVQYF
.	TRBV18	TRBJ1-5	.	TGTGCCAGCTCCGGGGATTTAGGGGGGGGTCAGCCCCAGCATTTT	CASSGDLGGGQPQHF
.	TRBV6-1	TRBJ1-4	TRBD1	TGTGCCAGCACCTCGGGGGACAGGGGAGGCGAAAAACTGTTTTTT	CASTSGDRGGEKLFF
.	TRBV4-3	TRBJ1-6	TRBD1	TGCGCCAGCAGCCTGGGCATTCCGGGACAGTCTTATAATTCACCCCTCCACTTT	CASSLGIPGQSYNSPLHF
.	TRBV6-5	TRBJ1-2	.	TGTGCCAGCAGTAACACGGGGGGCGGAGATGGCTACACCTTC	CASSNTGGGDGYTF
.	TRBV6-5	TRBJ2-1	.	TGTGCCAGCAGTTACTCTAGCCCTACAATGAGCAATGAGCAGTTCTTC	CASSYSSPTMSNEQFF
.	TRBV6-6	TRBJ2-7	.	TGTGCCAGCAGCTATCAGGGTCCGTCCTACGAGCAGTACTTC	CASSYQGPSYEQYF
.	TRBV7-8	TRBJ2-7	.	TGTGCCAGCAGCTTAGATCGGCCAGGTGAGAAAGGCGAGCAGTACTTC	CASSLDRPGEKGEQYF
.	TRBV28	TRBJ1-3	.	TGTGCCAGCAGTTTATTGCCAGGGCCTGGAAACACCATATATTTT	CASSLLPGPGNTIYF
.	TRBV6-1	TRBJ2-2	TRBD1	TGTGCCAGCAGGGAAGACAGGGTGCTGACCGGGGAGCTGTTTTTT	CASREDRVLTGELFF
.	TRBV4-2	TRBJ1-5	TRBD1	TGTGCCAGCAGCCTCTACCGGGACAGGGGGCTTGGTCAGCCCCAGCATTTT	CASSLYRDRGLGQPQHF
.	TRBV6-5	TRBJ1-6	.	TGTGCCAGCCGGGGAGGCGGCTATAATTCACCCCTCCACTTT	CASRGGGYNSPLHF
.	TRBV19	TRBJ1-5	.	TGTGCCAGTAGATGGGAGGAGAATCAGCCCCAGCATTTT	CASRWEENQPQHF
.	TRBV19	TRBJ1-1	.	TGTGCCAGTAGTATAGATCTATCACGGGAGAACACTGAAGCTTTCTTT	CASSIDLSRENTEAFF
.	TRBV5-5	TRBJ2-7	TRBD2	TGTGCCAGCAGCTCCCGGACTAGCGGGACATCGGGGGAGCAGTACTTC	CASSSRTSGTSGEQYF
.	TRBV7-9	TRBJ2-3	.	TGTGCCAGCAGCTTAGCTGCAGGATTGGATACGCAGTATTTT	CASSLAAGLDTQYF
.	TRBV2	TRBJ1-1	TRBD1	TGTGCCAGCAGTGCCCTGGGACAGGGGGCTTACCGATCCCTGAACACTGAAGCTTTCTTT	CASSALGQGAYRSLNTEAFF
.	TRBV18	TRBJ1-6	.	TGTGCCAGCTCATCCTACGATGCGGGTTCACCCCTCCACTTT	CASSSYDAGSPLHF
.	TRBV18	TRBJ2-1	.	TGTGCCAGCTCAGAAGACGGAGCTGCCTACAATGAGCAGTTCTTC	CASSEDGAAYNEQFF
.	TRBV28	TRBJ1-2	TRBD1	TGTGCCAGCAGCTTCGAATCTACAGGGGGGAATAATGGCTACACCTTC	CASSFESTGGNNGYTF
.	TRBV7-2	TRBJ2-7	.	TGTGCCAGCAGCTCGCAGGAGGTGGGGAGAAGGGCCGAGCAGTACTTC	CASSSQEVGRRAEQYF
once	TRBV19	TRBJ1-2	.	TGTGCCAGTAGTAAAACAAGGGGAAACTATGGCTACACCTTC	CASSKTRGNYGYTF
.	TRBV28	TRBJ1-1	.	TGTGCCAGCAGTTTTGGCAGGGACACTGAAGCTTTCTTT	CASSFGRDTEAFF
.	TRBV2	TRBJ2-1	TRBD1	TGTGCCACCCGGACCCAGACAGGGAACAATGAGCAGTTCTTC	CATRTQTGNNEQFF
.	TRBV30	TRBJ1-1	.	TGTGCCTGGAGTCCCTCCCTCCGACTACCCCAAGCTTTCTTT	CAWSPSLRLPQAFF
.	TRBV27	TRBJ2-1	TRBD2	TGTGCCAGCCAAGTCGGGACTAGCGGGAGGGCCGTATCGGTTGAGCAGTTCTTC	CASQVGTSGRAVSVEQFF
.	TRBV6-5	TRBJ2-1	TRBD2	TGTGCCAGCAGTCAGACTAGCGGGAGCTTCAATGAGCAGTTCTTC	CASSQTSGSFNEQFF
once	TRBV7-9	TRBJ2-1	TRBD1	TGTGCCAGCAGCTTTGAATGGGACAGGGGAAATGAGCAGTTCTTC	CASSFEWDRGNEQFF
.	TRBV28	TRBJ1-1	TRBD1	TGTGCCAGCAGTCTGGACAGGTTGAACACTGAAGCTTTCTTT	CASSLDRLNTEAFF
.	TRBV19	TRBJ2-7	TRBD2	TGTGCCAGTAGCAGTACTAGCGGGAGTTTCGAGCAGTACTTC	CASSSTSGSFEQYF
few	TRBV5-1	TRBJ2-1	TRBD1	TGCGCCAGCAGCGTGGTGGGACAGGGAAACAATGAGCAGTTCTTC	CASSVVGQGNNEQFF
.	TRBV5-6	TRBJ1-5	.	TGTGCCAGCACCCAAAGCGGCAGCAATCAGCCCCAGCATTTT	CASTQSGSNQPQHF
few	TRBV5-4	TRBJ1-1	TRBD1	TGTGCCAGCAGCTTGGACGACAGGGGGCCCACTGAAGCTTTCTTT	CASSLDDRGPTEAFF
.	TRBV27	TRBJ1-2	.	TGTGCCAGCAGTTTGCGGGAGTCATTCTATGGCTACACCTTC	CASSLRESFYGYTF